Below, 16 T cell receptor beta chains from the same sample are listed, as sequenced in a study of tissue T cells after allogeneic stem cell transplantation. TCRdb keeps only in-frame clones here, not all; method: immunoSEQ multiplex PCR. The sample holds about 22,000 clones; just under 75% are singletons and the top ten take around 0.66%. The sequenced material came from spleen. The receptors were gathered from a female BALB/c mouse in good health. Mouse MHC haplotype: H2-d.

In the case of this clone: Genes and germline come from the mouse. The CDR3 goes on 1 residue after the read ends, and that part is filled in from the germline J gene. The chain carries TRBV19 and TRBJ2-7, with D uncertain. The ends were cut back, 0 bases at V and 5 bases at J, with 9 bases in the middle. The CDR3 loop spans 13 amino acids. Per germline, CDR1 FNHDT and CDR2 SITEND (reference sequence). The CDR3 region is CASSIGRRDEQYF. CDR3 bases read: TGTGCCAGCAGTATAGGGAGAAGGGATGAACAGTAC.

A remark on this clone: All gene names here are mouse names. The CDR3 extends 1 residue past the end of the read, so its final part is completed from the germline J gene. The V and J genes are TRBV2 and TRBJ2-1, with D hard to call. In germline, CDR1 is LGHNA, CDR2 YSYQKL. The V end lost 3 bases, the J end lost 4 bases, and 10 bases lay between the germline ends. The CDR3 totals 14 residues. CDR3 DNA (partial): TGTGCCAGCAGCCAGAGGAGGCAATATGCTGAGCAGTTC. Translation: CASSQRRQYAEQF. The CDR3 in its entirety is CASSQRRQYAEQFF.

About this clone itself: Gene names are the mouse ones. Sequencing ends 1 residue short of the CDR3 end; the germline J gene provides the rest. The chain uses TRBV5 and TRBJ2-7, with D tentatively TRBD2 (6 bases). This CDR3 has 16 residues. The V end was cut by 0 bases, the J end by 0 bases, with 12 bases between. The germline gives CDR1 LGHNA, CDR2 YNLKQL (reference sequence). CDR3: CASSQDYLGSSYEQYF. The part of the CDR3 DNA that was read is TGTGCCAGCAGCCAAGATTACCTGGGGAGCTCCTATGAACAGTAC.

As regards this clone: All gene names here are mouse names. The read finishes 1 residue shy of the CDR3 end, and the germline J gene is used to complete it. The genes are TRBV31 and TRBJ2-5, with TRBD1 matching over 8 bases. V lost 3 bases and J lost 5; bases outside the gene matches: 10. The CDR3 is 15 residues long. CDR1 and CDR2 (germline): GKSSPN, SITVG. CDR3: CAWSLSRDRRDTQYF. CDR3 DNA, as far as it was read: TGTGCCTGGAGCCTGTCCCGGGACAGGCGAGACACCCAGTAC.

In this sample, this clone turned up a few times. The gene symbols are mouse symbols. The read terminates 1 residue before the CDR3 end, so the remaining end is supplied by the germline J gene. This chain joins TRBV5 and TRBJ1-4; D is uncertain. Germline V lookup: CDR1 LGHNA, CDR2 YNLKQL (reference sequence). Trimming shortened V by 1 base and J by 7 bases, and 4 bases separated the two germline ends. This CDR3 region has 12 residues. CDR3: CASSQGGERLFF. The DNA read from the CDR3 is TGTGCCAGCAGCCAAGGGGGCGAAAGATTATTT.

As concerns this clone: Any gene name here is a mouse gene name. The read ends 1 residue before the CDR3 terminus; that terminus is restored from the germline J gene. V gene TRBV19 combines with J gene TRBJ2-4; D is unclear. The V end lost 3 bases, the J end lost 0 bases, and 5 bases lay between the germline ends. The CDR3 length is 13 residues. Germline V gene sequence: CDR1 FNHDT, CDR2 SITEND (reference sequence). CDR3 amino acids: CASSRQSQNTLYF. CDR3 DNA (partial): TGTGCCAGCAGTAGACAAAGTCAAAACACCTTGTAC.

Concerning this clone: Gene names follow the mouse nomenclature. The read stops 1 residue short of the end of the CDR3; the missing end is completed from the germline J gene. The chain is built from TRBV29 and TRBJ1-1; D is perhaps TRBD1 (6 bases). V was trimmed by 0 bases and J by 4 bases, leaving 15 bases between them. Germline loops: CDR1 MSHET, CDR2 SYDVDS. The CDR3 sequence is 16 residues long. CDR3 sequence reads: CASSLSGQGMSTEVFF. CDR3 DNA (partial): TGTGCTAGCAGTTTATCAGGCCAGGGGATGAGCACAGAAGTCTTC.

Comment on this clone: Mouse names are used for the genes. The read gets to within 1 residue of the CDR3 end, and the germline J gene fills in the rest. The chain employs TRBV20 and TRBJ2-5, with 11 bases matching TRBD2. The length of the CDR3 is 13 residues. V was pared by 5 bases and J by 5 bases, with 3 bases of the junction left unmatched. In germline, CDR1 is GFQATS, CDR2 STVNSAI. The CDR3 sequence is CGARDWGGDTQYF. The part of the CDR3 DNA that was read is TGTGGTGCTCGAGACTGGGGGGGAGACACCCAGTAC.

This clone has a handful of counts. Gene names and germline match the mouse. The CDR3 extends 1 residue past the end of the read, so its final part is completed from the germline J gene. The chain has TRBV13-1 and TRBJ2-2; no firm D call. Germline CDR1 reads NSHNY; CDR2 reads SYGAGN. Trimming stripped 0 bases from V and 3 bases from J, with 9 bases between. This CDR3 has 15 residues. The sequenced part of the CDR3 DNA is TGTGCCAGCAGTGATGCACAACCTTACACCGGGCAGCTCTAC. Translation: CASSDAQPYTGQLY. The CDR3 in its entirety is CASSDAQPYTGQLYF.

As to this clone: Any gene name here is a mouse gene name. The CDR3 region is CASSEDTGQLYF. CDR3 DNA, as far as it was read: TGTGCCAGCAGTGAAGACACCGGGCAGCTCTAC. The chain links TRBV13-1 to TRBJ2-2; no firm D call. The read terminates 1 residue before the CDR3 end, so the remaining end is supplied by the germline J gene. V was cut by 2 bases and J by 3 bases, with 2 bases left in between. This CDR3 region has 12 residues. The germline CDR1 and CDR2 sequences are NSHNY and SYGAGN.

As to this clone: Gene names refer to mouse genes. The CDR3 end lies 1 residue beyond the end of the read and is filled in from the germline J gene. The chain couples TRBV4 to TRBJ2-7; D is perhaps TRBD1 (5 bases). In germline, CDR1 is LGHDT, CDR2 YNNKQL (reference sequence). With 5 bases removed from V and 3 bases from J, the gap between germline ends came to 8 bases. CDR3 length equals 12 residues. The CDR3 DNA, read in part, is TGTGCCAGCAGCGTACAGGACTATGAACAGTAC. Its translation: CASSVQDYEQY. The whole CDR3 protein reads CASSVQDYEQYF.

As concerns this clone: All gene names here are mouse names. The read comes to an end 1 residue before the CDR3 does, leaving the germline J gene to fill in the end. The chain has TRBV2 and TRBJ1-1; 7 bases line up with TRBD1. V trimming: 0 bases; J trimming: 5 bases; junction bases outside the gene matches: 3. CDR1 LGHNA and CDR2 YSYQKL come from the germline V gene. The CDR3 is 14 amino acids. Incomplete CDR3 DNA: TGTGCCAGCAGCCAAGATCGCAGGGGGACAGAAGTCTTC. Encoded protein: CASSQDRRGTEVF. The CDR3 in its entirety is CASSQDRRGTEVFF.

The count of this clone is one. The genes and germline here are from mouse. The CDR3 is cut off 1 residue early in the read; its end comes from the germline J gene. The chain couples TRBV14 to TRBJ2-4; D uncertain. The ends were cut back, 2 bases at V and 0 bases at J, with 7 bases in the middle. The CDR3 is 14 amino acids. Germline values: CDR1 SGHDT, CDR2 FRDEAV. The sequenced part of the CDR3 DNA is TGTGCCAGCAGTTTAGTGGGAAGTCAAAACACCTTGTAC. It is translated as CASSLVGSQNTLY. The CDR3, in full, reads CASSLVGSQNTLYF.

Of note for this clone: Gene names and germline refer to mouse. The read ends 1 residue shy of where the CDR3 ends; the end is completed using the germline J gene. J is TRBJ2-1 and V is TRBV14, with D maybe TRBD1 (5 bases). Germline V lookup: CDR1 SGHDT, CDR2 FRDEAV. The CDR3 has 12 amino acids. V was pared by 5 bases and J by 3 bases, with 6 bases between. Partial CDR3 DNA: TGTGCCAGCAGCCAGGGCTATGCTGAGCAGTTC. Translated, it gives CASSQGYAEQF. In full, the CDR3 is CASSQGYAEQFF.

As concerns this clone: Gene names refer to mouse genes. The read stops 1 residue short of the end of the CDR3; the missing end is completed from the germline J gene. The V gene is TRBV20, the J gene TRBJ1-4; 9 bases match TRBD1. Germline V gives CDR1 GFQATS, CDR2 STVNSAI. Trimming removed 1 base from V and 7 bases from J; junction bases left unmatched: 4. This CDR3 comprises 14 residues. CDR3 protein: CGARAGQGFERLFF. The covered CDR3 bases are TGTGGTGCTAGGGCCGGACAGGGGTTCGAAAGATTATTT.

As to this clone: The gene names given are mouse names. The CDR3 end lies 1 residue beyond the end of the read and is filled in from the germline J gene. The genes are TRBV20 and TRBJ2-5; TRBD1 aligns across 10 bases. V lost 5 bases and J lost 0; bases outside the gene matches: 2. The CDR3 loop spans 14 amino acids. Germline V CDR1 and CDR2: GFQATS, STVNSAI. The CDR3 sequence is CGAGTGVNQDTQYF. Partial CDR3 DNA: TGTGGTGCTGGGACAGGGGTTAACCAAGACACCCAGTAC. The variable domain in full, with the rest retrieved from reference TRBV20 and TRBJ2-5, is GALVYQYPRRTICKSGTSMRMECQAVGFQATSVAWYRQSPQKTFELIALSTVNSAIKYEQNFTQEKFPISHPNLSFSSMTVLNAYLEDRGLYLCGAGTGVNQDTQYFGPGTRLLVL.